This T cell receptor beta chain was sequenced during a study of blood T cell repertoires in COVID-19. Turning to the study itself: Samples of COVID-19 (acute and convalescent) were obtained from the United States, Italy and Spain.

In the source study's methods: Amplification of reference gene primers was used by the study to estimate nucleated cell counts. Some clones are missing from TCRdb's copy, which holds only in-frame ones; the method was immunoSEQ multiplex PCR. That table supplies the V and J calls and clone size; D and trimming were determined from the DNA. Of 330,000 or so clones detected, 87% appear once; the ten largest clones hold approximately 9.9%. Trimming removed 0 bases at V and 0 bases at J, with 7 bases between. The length of the CDR3 is 14 residues. Germline V lookup: CDR1 SGHRS, CDR2 YFSETQ. In its sample, this clone was seen once. Seattle patients were enrolled during active infection and followed longitudinally.

The receptor comes from a man aged 25-40 years with COVID-19, enrolled during active disease. The chain recombines TRBV5-1 with TRBJ2-7; D is unclear. The sample taken for sequencing was peripheral blood. Written as DNA, the CDR3 is TGCGCCAGCAGCTTGGGAGGATTCTCCTACGAGCAGTACTTC. This gives the protein CASSLGGFSYEQYF.